The 2 T cell receptor beta chains below were found in one sample sequenced in a study of Graves' ophthalmopathy and Graves' hyperthyroidism. Amplified TCR beta CDR3 regions were obtained using RNA transcripts as template. An initial RT-PCR round employing HTBI primers preceded a second-round multiplex PCR. TCRdb re-analysed the multiplex PCR reads in MiXCR, keeping a single row per CDR3 protein. The sample has some 370,000 distinct CDR3 sequences; 15% to 20% are singletons. Sequencing was carried out using peripheral blood. These TCRs come from an adult woman with stable Graves' hyperthyroidism.

This clonotype was detected ten times or more. The genes are TRBV10-3 and TRBJ2-7; D unclear. Germline lookup yields CDR1 ENHRY and CDR2 SYGVKD. The CDR3 runs to 15 residues. The ends were cut back, 3 bases at V and 0 bases at J, with 12 bases in the middle. Here the CDR3 reads CAISDDTRSSYEQYF. CDR3 sequence (DNA): TGTGCCATCAGTGATGACACCCGGAGCTCCTACGAGCAGTACTTC.

This clonotype showed up just a few times. The rearrangement uses TRBV5-6 and TRBJ2-5; the match to TRBD1 covers 9 bases. Per the germline V gene, CDR1 is SGHDT and CDR2 is YYEEEE. This CDR3 has 15 residues. J lost 2 bases, V lost 0 bases, and 2 bases had no gene match. The CDR3 sequence: CASSLVGQGQETQYF. CDR3 bases: TGTGCCAGCAGCTTGGTTGGACAGGGGCAAGAGACCCAGTACTTC.